This TCR beta chain was profiled in a study of blood T cell repertoires in COVID-19. On the study more broadly: Material from acute and convalescent COVID-19 was sourced from the United States, Italy and Spain. T cells, B-cell-depleted T cells, or PBMCs provided the cDNA or gDNA that served as material.

J gave up 4 bases and V 2 bases, and 6 bases lay outside the gene matches. The CDR3 is 17 residues long. The germline gives CDR1 SGHNT, CDR2 YYREEE (reference sequence). As originally analysed: Amplification of reference gene primers provided the estimated nucleated cell counts. The data were produced by immunoSEQ multiplex PCR, yet TCRdb's version contains in-frame clones alone and is incomplete. That table gives V, J and clone size, and the DNA gave D and trimming. The profile shows roughly 100,000 clones, 82% of them singletons. The receptor's source is a man aged 55 to 70 with acute or convalescent COVID-19. The sample consisted of peripheral blood. The V gene is TRBV5-4, the J gene TRBJ2-2; the match to TRBD2 covers 12 bases. The CDR3 reads CASSLFLAGGITGELFF. The DNA of the CDR3 is TGTGCCAGCAGCTTATTTCTAGCGGGAGGGATCACCGGGGAGCTGTTTTTT.